The 25 T cell receptor beta chains reported below all come from one sample, sequenced in a study of blood T cells in healthy people across ages. PCR was performed a second time for about 6 to 12 cycles using a sample-barcoded 5' primer and a J-beta primer mix. One entry per CDR3 protein results from TCRdb running MiXCR on the 5' RACE reads. The sample holds roughly 1.4 million distinct CDR3 sequences, roughly 59% seen once. The material sequenced was blood. These receptors originate from a man aged 18 to 29 in good health.

V usage is TRBV20-1 and J usage is TRBJ2-7; 8 bases agree with TRBD2. With 0 bases clipped from V and 2 bases from J, the junction kept 9 bases outside the gene matches. This CDR3 is built from 16 residues. Germline CDR1 DFQATT, CDR2 SNEGSKA (reference sequence). CDR3 coding DNA: TGCAGTGCTAGAGAGCCTGCGGGGGGTCTAACCTACGAGCAGTACTTC. Its protein is CSAREPAGGLTYEQYF.

This clonotype has a handful of counts. V is TRBV4-1 and J is TRBJ2-1, with 8 bases aligning to TRBD1. The trim removed 1 base at V and 2 bases at J, leaving 7 bases unmatched. CDR3 length: 17 residues. In germline, CDR1 is MGHRA, CDR2 YSYEKL. The CDR3, as DNA: TGCGCCAGCAGCCAAGTGTTGCGGACAGGGCCCTACAATGAGCAGTTCTTC. Translation gives CASSQVLRTGPYNEQFF.

This rearrangement joins TRBV6-1 to TRBJ2-7, with 8 bases lining up with TRBD2. The CDR3 runs 15 residues. Germline V gene data show CDR1 as MNHNS and CDR2 as SASEGT. With 7 bases clipped from V and 1 base from J, the junction kept 9 bases outside the gene matches. CDR3 coding DNA: TGTGCCAGCACAACACTAGCGGTATCTTCCTACGAGCAGTACTTC. Its translation is CASTTLAVSSYEQYF.

The rearrangement joins TRBV6-6 to TRBJ1-1; D is undetermined. Trimming pared 3 bases from V and 0 bases from J, leaving 8 bases between. The CDR3 has 14 residues. The germline V gene encodes CDR1 MNHNY and CDR2 SVGAGI (reference sequence). The CDR3 loop reads CASSYRAMNTEAFF. The CDR3 coding sequence is TGTGCCAGCAGTTATCGGGCGATGAACACTGAAGCTTTCTTT.

This clonotype has a single count. V gene TRBV21-1 combines with J gene TRBJ1-1. TRBV21-1 constitutes a pseudogene. This CDR3 has 15 residues. DNA for the CDR3: TGTGCCAGCAGCAAAGTTGAGGGGCCGAACACTGAAGCTTTCTTT. Its translation is CASSKVEGPNTEAFF.

This clonotype was observed a handful of times. CDR3: CASSQLRRSGANVLTF. CDR3 DNA: TGCGCCAGCAGCCAGTTAAGACGCTCTGGGGCCAACGTCCTGACTTTC. V gene TRBV4-3 combines with J gene TRBJ2-6; D call uncertain. The V end was cut by 3 bases, the J end by 0 bases, with 9 bases between. The CDR3 sequence is 16 residues long. Germline CDR1 reads LGHNA; CDR2 reads YSLEER.

This clonotype was picked up a small number of times. The rearrangement uses TRBV12-3 or TRBV12-4 and TRBJ2-7; possible D gene TRBD1, 5 bases. CDR3 length equals 13 residues. V gave up 1 base and J gave up 10 bases, with 14 bases separating them. The DNA of the CDR3 is TGTGCCAGCAGTTTAGAGGGGCTCGGAGCCCAGTACTTC. Translated: CASSLEGLGAQYF.

The chain's CDR3 is CASSPVGQLPNEQFF. The CDR3 DNA sequence: TGTGCCAGCAGCCCTGTGGGGCAGTTGCCCAATGAGCAGTTCTTC. V and J are TRBV5-6 and TRBJ2-1; a weak D match, TRBD1 (5 bases). V lost 4 bases and J 6 bases, leaving 17 bases between the germline ends. The CDR3 sequence is 15 residues long. Germline assignment: CDR1 SGHDT and CDR2 YYEEEE.

On this clonotype: Germline and junction disagree at one end, which may indicate a read error. The CDR3: CAISLGQGTYEQYF. The CDR3 DNA reads as TGTGCCATCAGCTTAGGACAGGGAACCTACGAGCAGTACTTC. The gene calls are TRBV11-2 and TRBJ2-7; 8 bases are shared with TRBD1. This CDR3 is built from 14 residues. From germline, CDR1 is SGHAT and CDR2 FQNNGV.

This clonotype has a handful of counts. The chain is built from TRBV19 and TRBJ2-1; D remains unclear. The germline V gene has CDR1 LNHDA and CDR2 SQIVND (reference sequence). V dropped 2 bases and J dropped 7 bases, with 6 bases sitting between them. There are 12 residues in the CDR3. The CDR3 DNA sequence: TGTGCCAGTAGTATACTGCGGAATGAGCAGTTCTTC. Amino acids: CASSILRNEQFF.

Only a few counts were recorded for this clonotype. The chain uses TRBV7-9 and TRBJ2-7, with D possibly TRBD1 on 5 matching bases. Germline V gives CDR1 SEHNR, CDR2 FQNEAQ (reference sequence). CDR3 size: 14 residues. Deletions cut 5 bases from V and 4 bases from J, with 15 bases between. CDR3: CASSPRQNQYEQYF. In DNA form, the CDR3 reads TGTGCCAGCAGCCCCCGACAGAACCAATACGAGCAGTACTTC. Drawing the rest from reference TRBV7-9 and TRBJ2-7, the complete variable domain is DTGVSQNPRHKITKRGQNVTFRCDPISEHNRLYWYRQTLGQGPEFLTYFQNEAQLEKSRLLSDRFSAERPKGSFSTLEIQRTEQGDSAMYLCASSPRQNQYEQYFGPGTRLTVT.

J is TRBJ2-3 and V is TRBV4-1; the D gene is possibly TRBD1 (5 bases). Trimming left V 3 bases short and J 6 bases short, with 13 bases between. The CDR3 length is 14 residues. Germline V gene lookup returns CDR1 MGHRA and CDR2 YSYEKL. The CDR3 sequence: CASSHAWGADTQYF. The CDR3 bases are TGCGCCAGCAGCCATGCTTGGGGCGCGGATACGCAGTATTTT.

Only a few counts were recorded for this clonotype. The chain uses TRBV4-3 and TRBJ1-2; D is undetermined. Germline CDR1 LGHNA, CDR2 YSLEER. The V and J ends lost 0 bases and 8 bases respectively, with 7 bases between them. This CDR3 has 12 residues. In DNA form, the CDR3 reads TGCGCCAGCAGCCAAGAAGGGTGGGGCTACACCTTC. Residues: CASSQEGWGYTF.

The chain carries TRBV29-1 and TRBJ2-5, with TRBD1 matching over 10 bases. The J call may not be correct, given that the DNA end is closer to TRBJ2-7. The germline V gene has CDR1 SQVTM and CDR2 ANQGSEA. This CDR3 has 14 residues. CDR3 sequence reads: CSVGQGAGKGEQYF. The CDR3 nucleotides are TGCAGCGTTGGACAGGGGGCCGGGAAGGGCGAGCAGTACTTC.

The V and J genes are TRBV13 and TRBJ2-1; 12 bases fit TRBD1. V trimming: 4 bases; J trimming: 9 bases; junction bases outside the gene matches: 7. The V gene's germline CDR1 is PRHDT and CDR2 FYEKMQ (reference sequence). This CDR3 is built from 15 residues. The CDR3 nucleotides are TGTGCCAGCAGCTCGGGACAGGGGGCCTTTGTTGAGCAGTTCTTC. Protein: CASSSGQGAFVEQFF. Full variable domain (remainder filled in from reference TRBV13 and TRBJ2-1): AAGVIQSPRHLIKEKRETATLKCYPIPRHDTVYWYQQGPGQDPQFLISFYEKMQSDKGSIPDRFSAQQFSDYHSELNMSSLELGDSALYFCASSSGQGAFVEQFFGPGTRLTVL.

This clonotype was counted ten times or more. The chain couples TRBV29-1 to TRBJ2-7; 9 bases are shared with TRBD1. The CDR3 loop spans 11 amino acids. CDR1 and CDR2 from the germline V gene are SQVTM and ANQGSEA. Trimming cost V 7 bases and J 4 bases; bases outside gene matches: 2. The CDR3 protein is CSGGQGYEQYF. For the CDR3, the DNA is TGCAGCGGTGGACAGGGGTACGAGCAGTACTTC.

The chain combines TRBV20-1 with TRBJ1-6; TRBD1 is a possible D gene (6 bases). Germline V gives CDR1 DFQATT, CDR2 SNEGSKA (reference sequence). V was pared by 3 bases and J by 10 bases, with 13 bases between. There are 13 residues in the CDR3. The CDR3 DNA reads TGCAGTGCTAGTACGGGGGCTTTCTCACCCCTCCACTTT. Translating gives CSASTGAFSPLHF.

V usage is TRBV20-1 and J usage is TRBJ2-1; D remains ambiguous. CDR1 is DFQATT and CDR2 is SNEGSKA in the germline V gene (reference sequence). The CDR3 length is 14 residues. The V end was cut by 5 bases, the J end by 5 bases, with 16 bases between. The CDR3 sequence: CSARIFLNHNEQFF. The CDR3 region has the DNA TGCAGTGCTCGGATATTTCTGAATCACAATGAGCAGTTCTTC.

This chain connects TRBV6-5 to TRBJ2-5, with 8 bases identical to TRBD2. Losses at the gene ends were 6 bases for V and 2 bases for J; bases not matched to a gene: 8. Germline values: CDR1 MNHEY, CDR2 SVGAGI. The CDR3 is 15 amino acids. CDR3 sequence (DNA): TGTGCCAGCAGCCGCCTACTAGCGGTTCAAGAGACCCAGTACTTC. Translating it yields CASSRLLAVQETQYF.

The CDR3 reads CSAPRTSGGAPEQFF. CDR3 sequence (DNA): TGCAGTGCTCCTCGGACTAGCGGGGGGGCCCCTGAGCAGTTCTTC. This chain uses TRBV20-1 with TRBJ2-1; TRBD2 aligns across 15 bases. The V gene end was trimmed by 5 bases and the J gene end by 9 bases; junction bases not matched to a gene: 8. Germline CDR1 is DFQATT and CDR2 is SNEGSKA (reference sequence). This CDR3 has 15 amino acids.

The CDR3 reads CASSYPRRQETQYF. The CDR3 DNA reads as TGTGCCAGCAGCTACCCTAGACGCCAAGAGACCCAGTACTTC. The chain joins TRBV7-2 to TRBJ2-5; D gene unclear. This CDR3 region has 14 residues. Trimming removed 4 bases from V and 1 base from J, with 10 bases in between. Germline CDR1 reads SGHTA; CDR2 reads FQGNSA.

Note on this clonotype: The junction departs from the called germline gene at one end, perhaps through a read error. The chain couples TRBV5-5 to TRBJ2-4; a possible D gene is TRBD2 (7 bases). TRBJ2-7 explains the end of the DNA better; the J call may be wrong. The CDR3 has 14 amino acids. Germline assignment: CDR1 SGHKS and CDR2 YYEKEE (reference sequence). DNA for the CDR3: TGTACCAGCAGCTTGGGAGGGGGACTTAACGAGCAGTACTTC. Its translation: CTSSLGGGLNEQYF.

The chain uses TRBV21-1 and TRBJ2-2; the D call TRBD1 from the table was never checked on the DNA. TRBV21-1 is labeled a pseudogene. The CDR3 extends over 18 amino acids. CDR3 sequence reads: CASSIRFRDEGNTGELFF. CDR3 DNA: TGTGCCAGCAGCATCCGATTCCGGGACGAGGGTAATACCGGGGAGCTGTTTTTT.

Many counts were recorded for this clonotype. CDR3 sequence: CASSPPLGFEQYF. The CDR3 DNA is TGTGCCAGCTCACCACCGCTGGGTTTCGAGCAGTACTTC. The chain couples TRBV18 to TRBJ2-7; D unresolved. Trimming removed 0 bases at V and 6 bases at J, with 9 bases between. The germline V gene has CDR1 KGHSH and CDR2 LQKENI. The length of the CDR3 is 13 residues.

For this clonotype: Germline is not matched at one junction end, which may reflect a read error. The chain carries TRBV4-1 and TRBJ2-3; D is undetermined. Germline V gene data show CDR1 as MGHRA and CDR2 as YSYEKL. CDR3 length: 13 amino acids. CDR3 coding DNA: TGCACCAGCAGCCAAGTTTCCCGTGATACGCAGTATTTT. As protein: CTSSQVSRDTQYF.